This T cell receptor (beta chain) was sequenced during a study of Ad26.COV2.S vaccination and SARS-CoV-2 variants. Notes on the study in general: Possibly, TCR breadth and depth analyses underestimated total T cell responses. The breadth of spike-specific CD8+ and CD4+ T cell responses after vaccination was reportedly substantial. Non-spike TCR breadth showed similarity between vaccine and placebo recipients.

Libraries were prepared by immunoSEQ multiplex PCR; TCRdb keeps only in-frame clonotypes and omits some of them. The sample shows some 480,000 clones, roughly nine tenths of them seen only once. Treatment specified: roughly 19 received Ad26.COV2.S at low or high dose, single or two shots; 5 received placebo; per-sample allocation not given. Collection of samples fell on day 63 after the first vaccine or placebo injection. At a Boston site, the person donating was an adult of 18-55 years. About this clone: What it binds is not known.

The CDR3 loop spans 14 amino acids. In germline, CDR1 is LGHNT, CDR2 FRNRAP. The J gene is TRBJ2-7, the V gene TRBV12-5, with D perhaps TRBD2 (6 bases). This sequence was found in a person aged 18-65 years who received the Ad26.COV2.S COVID-19 vaccine or a placebo. The starting material was peripheral blood, obtained in a trial of Ad26.COV2.S vaccine versus placebo. CDR3 residues: CAPQGGGAAYEQYF. CDR3 nucleotides: TGTGCCCCCCAGGGCGGAGGGGCCGCCTACGAGCAGTACTTC.